The next 18 T cell receptor beta chains were all read from a single sample in a study of blood T cell repertoires in COVID-19. Assay: immunoSEQ multiplex PCR; the TCRdb copy retains only in-frame clones and omits some. This table has around 290,000 clones, approximately 88% appearing once. The sequenced material came from PBMCs or T cells enriched from blood (not recorded which). These receptors came from a woman younger than 45 who had recovered from COVID-19.

This clone was counted once. The J gene is TRBJ2-5, the V gene TRBV3-1 (or the pseudogene TRBV3-2); 7 positions match TRBD2. Germline V gene lookup returns CDR1 LGHDT and CDR2 YNNKEL (reference sequence). Trimming at V came to 6 bases and at J to 2 bases, leaving 9 bases not matched to a gene. The CDR3 is 15 residues long. The CDR3: CASSLLAEGQETQYF. CDR3 bases: TGTGCCAGCAGTCTTCTAGCGGAGGGACAAGAGACCCAGTACTTC.

The chain has TRBV25-1 and TRBJ2-4; 7 bases are shared with TRBD2. Germline values: CDR1 MGHDK, CDR2 SYGVNS. The V and J ends lost 2 bases and 9 bases, in that order; junction bases with no gene match: 7. The CDR3 has 14 residues. Here the CDR3 DNA reads TGTGCCAGCAGTGAAGCGGGAGTTAACGCCATTCAGTACTTC. Its protein product is CASSEAGVNAIQYF.

Concerning this clone: It is unclear where the CDR3 begins or ends on the DNA, so no DNA is shown, and the CDR3 is as TCRdb lists it. V is TRBV28 and J is TRBJ1-5; the DNA was not compared with TRBD1, the D call given in the table. The CDR3 is 15 amino acids in total, end residues counted. Germline V gives CDR1 MDHEN, CDR2 SYDVKM. The CDR3 protein is CASTFGPGVFLPQHF.

This clone was seen more than once but under ten times. The chain recombines TRBV18 with TRBJ1-2, with no clear D. Germline CDR1 KGHSH, CDR2 LQKENI. The CDR3 has 13 residues. Deletions cut 8 bases from V and 4 bases from J, with 14 bases between. Here the CDR3 DNA reads TGTGCCAGCCAGGAAGGCCAGTTCTATGGCTACACCTTC. Translated: CASQEGQFYGYTF.

The rearrangement links TRBV5-1 to TRBJ2-1; D may be TRBD1 (5 bases). V was clipped by 0 bases and J by 3 bases, with 10 bases between them. This CDR3 has 15 residues. Germline assignment: CDR1 SGHRS and CDR2 YFSETQ. The CDR3 loop is CASSLAGQDYNEQFF. In DNA, the CDR3 is TGCGCCAGCAGCTTGGCAGGACAAGACTACAATGAGCAGTTCTTC.

The V and J genes are TRBV28 and TRBJ1-2; a weak D match, TRBD1 (5 bases). CDR1 MDHEN and CDR2 SYDVKM come from the germline V gene. V was cut by 7 bases and J by 4 bases, with 13 bases left in between. This CDR3 spans 13 amino acids. The CDR3 coding sequence is TGTGCCAGCACCGCGGGGGGGGTCTATGGCTACACCTTC. Its protein product is CASTAGGVYGYTF.

The chain links TRBV14 to TRBJ2-1; 9 nucleotides match TRBD2. Looked up from germline, CDR1 is SGHDN and CDR2 is FVKESK. The CDR3 is 18 residues long. Trimming took 5 bases from V and 4 from J; bases not matched to a gene: 15. The chain's CDR3 is CASSKVISRLAGYNEQFF. The CDR3 DNA follows: TGTGCCAGCAGCAAAGTCATAAGCCGGCTAGCGGGATACAATGAGCAGTTCTTC.

This chain uses TRBV6-5 with TRBJ2-7; D is possibly TRBD1 (5 bases). V lost 6 bases and J 2 bases, leaving 11 bases between the germline ends. The CDR3 has 13 amino acids. Germline CDR1 reads MNHEY; CDR2 reads SVGAGI. CDR3 bases: TGTGCCAGCAGAAGACAGTCCGCCTACGAGCAGTACTTC. Protein product: CASRRQSAYEQYF.

The chain is built from TRBV2 and TRBJ2-3; D perhaps matches TRBD1 (5 bases). The CDR3 is 14 amino acids. CDR1 is SNHLY and CDR2 is FYNNEI in the germline V gene. V was shortened by 7 bases and J by 5 bases, with 16 bases between the two germline ends. The CDR3 loop reads CASKDKGLGDTQYF. The CDR3 coding sequence is TGTGCCAGCAAGGACAAGGGGTTGGGAGATACGCAGTATTTT.

This chain links TRBV6-6 with TRBJ2-3, with a tentative D call TRBD2 (6 bases). Germline values: CDR1 MNHNY, CDR2 SVGAGI (reference sequence). This CDR3 comprises 13 residues. V was shortened by 7 bases and J by 4 bases, with 12 bases between the two germline ends. The DNA of the CDR3 is TGTGCCAGCACCCTCTGGGAGGCAGATACGCAGTATTTT. Protein: CASTLWEADTQYF.

The chain carries TRBV15 and TRBJ2-3; 8 nucleotides match TRBD2. V shed 0 bases, J shed 1 base, and the junction held 9 bases outside the gene matches. Germline CDR1 and CDR2: LNHNV and YYDKDF (reference sequence). CDR3 length: 18 residues. CDR3 region: CATSRDQYSGVRTDTQYF. CDR3 DNA: TGTGCCACCAGCAGAGACCAGTATAGCGGGGTCCGCACAGATACGCAGTATTTT.

The chain joins TRBV7-3 to TRBJ2-1, with TRBD2 matching 10 bases. The CDR3 contains 20 residues. V dropped 6 bases and J dropped 0; count of bases not matched to a gene: 17. CDR1 is SGHTA and CDR2 is FQGTGA in the germline V gene. CDR3: CASRGRRLAGNFVSYNEQFF. In DNA form, the CDR3 reads TGTGCCAGCAGGGGGCGGCGACTAGCGGGTAATTTCGTCTCCTACAATGAGCAGTTCTTC.

V is TRBV28 and J is TRBJ1-2; D call uncertain. The CDR3 contains 12 residues. The V end was cut by 2 bases, the J end by 10 bases, with 11 bases between. The V gene's germline CDR1 is MDHEN and CDR2 SYDVKM. The CDR3 loop reads CASSLGGNIYTF. In DNA form, the CDR3 reads TGTGCCAGCAGTTTAGGCGGGAACATCTACACCTTC.

J is TRBJ2-7 and V is TRBV29-1; 9 bases fit TRBD1. V lost 6 bases to trimming and J lost 3 bases; unmatched junction nucleotides: 9. This CDR3 spans 14 amino acids. Per germline, CDR1 SQVTM and CDR2 ANQGSEA. This CDR3 reads CSVGTGRRGYEQYF. The CDR3 nucleotides are TGCAGCGTGGGGACAGGGAGAAGGGGCTACGAGCAGTACTTC.

The chain links TRBV5-8 to TRBJ1-5; D is possibly TRBD1 (5 bases). Germline V gives CDR1 SGHTS, CDR2 YDEGEE. The germline V and J ends were trimmed by 0 bases and 7 bases, with 8 bases remaining between them. This CDR3 has 13 amino acids. CDR3 amino acids: CASSLDAGQPQHF. The DNA of the CDR3 is TGTGCCAGCAGCTTGGATGCAGGGCAGCCCCAGCATTTT.

There are a few counts of this clone. The J gene is TRBJ1-1, the V gene TRBV4-2, with 9 bases identical to TRBD1. The length of the CDR3 is 17 residues. V dropped 0 bases and J dropped 2; count of bases not matched to a gene: 7. CDR1 LGHNA and CDR2 YNFKEQ come from the germline V gene. CDR3 protein: CASSQDLHRGLNTEAFF. In nucleotides, the CDR3 is TGTGCCAGCAGCCAAGATTTGCACAGGGGGCTTAACACTGAAGCTTTCTTT.

The chain links TRBV19 to TRBJ2-7; 7 positions match TRBD1. There are 17 residues in the CDR3. V lost 4 bases, J lost 0 bases, and 12 bases stayed unmatched. Germline assignment: CDR1 LNHDA and CDR2 SQIVND (reference sequence). The CDR3 protein is CASSTPREGGSSYEQYF. CDR3 sequence (DNA): TGTGCCAGTAGTACCCCTCGCGAAGGGGGCTCCTCCTACGAGCAGTACTTC.

This chain connects TRBV27 to TRBJ2-5; D might be TRBD1 (5 bases). V was pared by 3 bases and J by 2 bases, with 10 bases between. The germline CDR1 and CDR2 sequences are MNHEY and SMNVEV (reference sequence). The CDR3 is 14 residues long. The chain's CDR3 is CASSLFREQETQYF. The CDR3 DNA reads TGTGCCAGCAGTTTGTTCAGGGAACAAGAGACCCAGTACTTC.